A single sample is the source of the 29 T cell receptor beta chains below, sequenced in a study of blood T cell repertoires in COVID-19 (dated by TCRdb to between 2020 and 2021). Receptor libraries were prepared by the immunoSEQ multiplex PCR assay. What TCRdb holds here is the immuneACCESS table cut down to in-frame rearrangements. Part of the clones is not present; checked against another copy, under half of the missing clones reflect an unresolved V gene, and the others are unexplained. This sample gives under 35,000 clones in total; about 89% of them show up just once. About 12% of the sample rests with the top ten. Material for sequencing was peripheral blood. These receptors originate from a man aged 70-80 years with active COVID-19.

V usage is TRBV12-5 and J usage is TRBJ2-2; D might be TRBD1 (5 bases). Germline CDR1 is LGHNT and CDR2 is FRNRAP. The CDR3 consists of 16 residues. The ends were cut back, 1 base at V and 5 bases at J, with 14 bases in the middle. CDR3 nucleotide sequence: TGTGCTAGTGGTTTGGACCCTCCCCAGGGAACCGGGGAGCTGTTTTTT. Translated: CASGLDPPQGTGELFF.

Written as DNA, the CDR3 is TGTGCCAGCAGCCAAGGCTGCGGGGGGGCCAACGTCCTGACTTTC. Protein sequence: CASSQGCGGANVLTF. The chain carries TRBV3-1 (or the pseudogene TRBV3-2) and TRBJ2-6; tentative D call: TRBD2 (5 bases). Trimming took 1 base from V and 4 from J, leaving 8 bases between them. There are 15 residues in the CDR3. In germline, CDR1 is LGHDT, CDR2 YNNKEL (reference sequence).

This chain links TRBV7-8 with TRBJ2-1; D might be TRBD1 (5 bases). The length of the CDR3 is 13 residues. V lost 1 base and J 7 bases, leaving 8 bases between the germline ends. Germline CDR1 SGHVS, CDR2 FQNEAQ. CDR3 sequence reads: CASSLVRGNEQFF. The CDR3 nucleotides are TGTGCCAGCAGCTTAGTAAGGGGAAATGAGCAGTTCTTC.

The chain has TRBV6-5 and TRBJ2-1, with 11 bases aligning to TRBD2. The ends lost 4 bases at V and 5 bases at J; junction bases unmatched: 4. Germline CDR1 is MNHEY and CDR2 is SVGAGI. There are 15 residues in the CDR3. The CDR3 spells CASSFGTSGDNEQFF. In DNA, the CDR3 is TGTGCCAGCAGTTTCGGGACTAGCGGAGACAATGAGCAGTTCTTC.

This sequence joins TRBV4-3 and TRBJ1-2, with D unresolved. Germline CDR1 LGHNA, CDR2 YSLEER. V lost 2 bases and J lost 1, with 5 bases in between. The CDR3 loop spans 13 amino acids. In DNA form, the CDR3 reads TGCGCCAGCAGCCAAACAAATAACTATGGCTACACCTTC. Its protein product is CASSQTNNYGYTF.

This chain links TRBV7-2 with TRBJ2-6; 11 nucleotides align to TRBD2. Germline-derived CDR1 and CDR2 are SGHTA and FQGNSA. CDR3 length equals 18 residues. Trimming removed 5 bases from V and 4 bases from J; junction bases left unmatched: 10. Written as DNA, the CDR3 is TGTGCCAGCAGCCAATGGGCTAGCGGGAGGTCCGGGGCCAACGTCCTGACTTTC. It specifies CASSQWASGRSGANVLTF.

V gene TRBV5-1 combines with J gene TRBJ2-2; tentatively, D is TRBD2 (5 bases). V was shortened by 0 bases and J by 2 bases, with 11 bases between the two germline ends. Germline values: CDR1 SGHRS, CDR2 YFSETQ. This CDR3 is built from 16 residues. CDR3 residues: CASSLVVTGNTGELFF. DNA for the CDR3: TGCGCCAGCAGCTTGGTGGTAACGGGAAACACCGGGGAGCTGTTTTTT.

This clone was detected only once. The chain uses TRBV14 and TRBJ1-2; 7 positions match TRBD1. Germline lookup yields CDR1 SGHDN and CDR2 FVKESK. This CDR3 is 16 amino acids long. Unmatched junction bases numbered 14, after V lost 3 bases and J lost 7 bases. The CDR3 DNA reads TGTGCCAGCAGCCAGGCCTATGACAGGGAGAGATCTGGCTACACCTTC. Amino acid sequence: CASSQAYDRERSGYTF.

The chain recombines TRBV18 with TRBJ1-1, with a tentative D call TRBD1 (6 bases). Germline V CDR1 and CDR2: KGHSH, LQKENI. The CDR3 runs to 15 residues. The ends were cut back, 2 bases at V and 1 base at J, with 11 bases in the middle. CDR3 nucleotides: TGTGCCAGCTCACCAGGGGGCGCCGGGAACACTGAAGCTTTCTTT. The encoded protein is CASSPGGAGNTEAFF.

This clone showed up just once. CDR3 loop: CASSPGQDFNQPQHF. The CDR3 DNA reads as TGTGCCAGCAGCCCCGGACAGGACTTCAATCAGCCCCAGCATTTT. V gene TRBV25-1 combines with J gene TRBJ1-5; 7 positions agree with TRBD1. The CDR3 is made up of 15 amino acids. Looked up from germline, CDR1 is MGHDK and CDR2 is SYGVNS. With 6 bases clipped from V and 3 bases from J, the junction kept 8 bases outside the gene matches.

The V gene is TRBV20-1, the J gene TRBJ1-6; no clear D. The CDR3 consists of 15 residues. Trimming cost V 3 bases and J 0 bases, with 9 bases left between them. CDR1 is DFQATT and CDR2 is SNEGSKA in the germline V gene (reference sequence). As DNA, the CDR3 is TGCAGTGCTAGTGTCGGGAGCTCCTATAATTCACCCCTCCACTTT. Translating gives CSASVGSSYNSPLHF.

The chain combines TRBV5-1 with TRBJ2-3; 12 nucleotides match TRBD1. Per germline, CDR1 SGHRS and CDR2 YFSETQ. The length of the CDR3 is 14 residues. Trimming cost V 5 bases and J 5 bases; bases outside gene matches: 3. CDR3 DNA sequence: TGCGCCAGCAGGGGACAGGGGGCCGGAGATACGCAGTATTTT. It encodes CASRGQGAGDTQYF.

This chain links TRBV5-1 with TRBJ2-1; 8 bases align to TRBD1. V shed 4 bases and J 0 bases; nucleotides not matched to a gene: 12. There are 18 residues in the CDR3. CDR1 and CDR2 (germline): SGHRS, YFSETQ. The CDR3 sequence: CASSGGSGGSGSYNEQFF. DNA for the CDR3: TGCGCCAGCAGCGGCGGGTCAGGGGGCTCAGGCTCCTACAATGAGCAGTTCTTC.

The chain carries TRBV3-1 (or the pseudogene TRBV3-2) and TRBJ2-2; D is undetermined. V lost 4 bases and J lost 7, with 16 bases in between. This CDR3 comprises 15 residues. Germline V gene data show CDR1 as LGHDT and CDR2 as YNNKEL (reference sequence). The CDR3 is CASSPLPPESGELFF. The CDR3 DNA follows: TGTGCCAGCAGCCCTCTTCCCCCAGAAAGCGGGGAGCTGTTTTTT.

The CDR3, as DNA: TGTGCCAGCAGCCGCCCGGGTGGAAACACCATATATTTT. It is translated as CASSRPGGNTIYF. The V call is TRBV11-3, the J call TRBJ1-3; D call uncertain. Trimming cost V 5 bases and J 3 bases, with 8 bases left between them. This CDR3 has 13 residues. Germline V gene data show CDR1 as SGHNT and CDR2 as YENEEA.

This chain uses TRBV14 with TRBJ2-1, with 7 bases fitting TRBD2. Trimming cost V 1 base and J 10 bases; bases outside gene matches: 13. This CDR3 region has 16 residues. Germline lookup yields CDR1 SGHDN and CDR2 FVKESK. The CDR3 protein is CASSQAGGSLNSEQFF. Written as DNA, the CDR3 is TGTGCCAGCAGCCAAGCGGGAGGCTCCTTGAATAGCGAGCAGTTCTTC.

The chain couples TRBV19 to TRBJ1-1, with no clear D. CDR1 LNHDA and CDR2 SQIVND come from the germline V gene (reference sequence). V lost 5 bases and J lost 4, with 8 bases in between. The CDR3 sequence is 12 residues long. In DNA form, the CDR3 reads TGTGCCAGTAGTCCCCGGTCCACTGAAGCTTTCTTT. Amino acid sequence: CASSPRSTEAFF.

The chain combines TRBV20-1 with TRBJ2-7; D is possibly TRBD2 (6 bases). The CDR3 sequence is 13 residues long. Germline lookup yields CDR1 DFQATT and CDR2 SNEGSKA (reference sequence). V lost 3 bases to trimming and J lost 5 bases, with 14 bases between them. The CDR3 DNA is TGCAGTGCTAGTTTACGGAGGGACCACGAGCAGTACTTC. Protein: CSASLRRDHEQYF.

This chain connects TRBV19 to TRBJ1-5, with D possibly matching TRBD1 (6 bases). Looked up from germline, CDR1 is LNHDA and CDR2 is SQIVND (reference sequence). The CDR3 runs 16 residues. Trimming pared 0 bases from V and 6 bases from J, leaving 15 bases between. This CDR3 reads CASSIEATGWGQPQHF. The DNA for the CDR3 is TGTGCCAGTAGTATAGAGGCGACAGGTTGGGGTCAGCCCCAGCATTTT.

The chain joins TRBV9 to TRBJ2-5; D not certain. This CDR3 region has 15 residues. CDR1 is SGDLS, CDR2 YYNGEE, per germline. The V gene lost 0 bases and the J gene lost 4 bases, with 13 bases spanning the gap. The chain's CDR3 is CASSVGLGARETQYF. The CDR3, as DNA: TGTGCCAGCAGCGTAGGACTGGGTGCGCGAGAGACCCAGTACTTC.

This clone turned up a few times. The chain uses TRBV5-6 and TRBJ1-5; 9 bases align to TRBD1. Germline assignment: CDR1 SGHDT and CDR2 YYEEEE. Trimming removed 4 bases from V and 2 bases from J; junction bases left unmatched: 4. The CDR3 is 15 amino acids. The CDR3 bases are TGTGCCAGCAGCGTCCGGGACAGGGGCAATCAGCCCCAGCATTTT. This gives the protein CASSVRDRGNQPQHF.

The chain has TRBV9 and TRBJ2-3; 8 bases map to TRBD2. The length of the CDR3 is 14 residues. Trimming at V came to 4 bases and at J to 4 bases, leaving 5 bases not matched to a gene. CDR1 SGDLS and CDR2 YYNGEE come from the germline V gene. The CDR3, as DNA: TGTGCCAGCAGCACCGACGGGAGGGCAGATACGCAGTATTTT. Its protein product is CASSTDGRADTQYF.

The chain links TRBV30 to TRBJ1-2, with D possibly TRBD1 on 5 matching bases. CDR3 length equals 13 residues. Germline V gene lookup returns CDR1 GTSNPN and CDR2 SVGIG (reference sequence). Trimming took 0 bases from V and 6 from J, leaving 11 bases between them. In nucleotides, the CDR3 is TGTGCCTGGAGTGTGCAGGGTAAAAATGGCTACACCTTC. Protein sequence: CAWSVQGKNGYTF.

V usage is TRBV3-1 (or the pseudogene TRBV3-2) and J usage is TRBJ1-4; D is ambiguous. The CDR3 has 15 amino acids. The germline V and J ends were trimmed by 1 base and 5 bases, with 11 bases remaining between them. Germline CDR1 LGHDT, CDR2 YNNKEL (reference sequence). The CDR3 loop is CASSQVSGLNEKLFF. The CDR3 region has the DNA TGTGCCAGCAGCCAAGTCTCCGGGTTGAATGAAAAACTGTTTTTT.

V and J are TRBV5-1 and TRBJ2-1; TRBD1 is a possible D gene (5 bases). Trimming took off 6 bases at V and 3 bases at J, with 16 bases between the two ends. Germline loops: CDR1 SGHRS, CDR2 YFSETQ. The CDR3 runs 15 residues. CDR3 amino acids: CASITDQGNYNEQFF. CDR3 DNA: TGCGCCAGCATCACTGACCAGGGAAACTACAATGAGCAGTTCTTC. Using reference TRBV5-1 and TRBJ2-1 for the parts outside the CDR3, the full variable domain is KAGVTQTPRYLIKTRGQQVTLSCSPISGHRSVSWYQQTPGQGLQFLFEYFSETQRNKGNFPGRFSGRQFSNSRSEMNVSTLELGDSALYLCASITDQGNYNEQFFGPGTRLTVL.

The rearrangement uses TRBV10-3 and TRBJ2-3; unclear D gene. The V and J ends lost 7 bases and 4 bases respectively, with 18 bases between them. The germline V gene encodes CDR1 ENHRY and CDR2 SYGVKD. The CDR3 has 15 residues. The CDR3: CAIKSDHGASDTQYF. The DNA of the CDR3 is TGTGCCATCAAGTCCGACCACGGAGCTTCAGATACGCAGTATTTT.

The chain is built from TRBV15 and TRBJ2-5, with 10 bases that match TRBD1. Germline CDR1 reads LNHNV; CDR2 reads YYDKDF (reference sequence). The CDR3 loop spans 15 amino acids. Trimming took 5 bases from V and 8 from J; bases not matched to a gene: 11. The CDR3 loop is CATSARAGTGETQYF. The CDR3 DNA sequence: TGTGCCACCAGCGCCCGAGCCGGGACAGGGGAAACCCAGTACTTC.

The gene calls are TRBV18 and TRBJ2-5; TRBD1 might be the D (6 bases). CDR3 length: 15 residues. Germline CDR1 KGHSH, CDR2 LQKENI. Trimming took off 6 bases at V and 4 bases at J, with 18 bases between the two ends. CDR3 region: CASSPNTGTTETQYF. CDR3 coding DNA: TGTGCCAGCTCGCCGAACACCGGGACAACAGAGACCCAGTACTTC.

The CDR3 here is CASSLLVNTEAFF. CDR3 nucleotides: TGCGCCAGCAGCTTGCTCGTGAACACTGAAGCTTTCTTT. This sequence joins TRBV5-1 and TRBJ1-1; D call uncertain. The V and J ends lost 1 base and 0 bases respectively, with 4 bases between them. This CDR3 is built from 13 residues. Germline V gives CDR1 SGHRS, CDR2 YFSETQ.